These 32 T cell receptor beta chains share one sample of origin, sequenced in a study of blood T cell repertoires in COVID-19. TCRdb keeps only in-frame clones here, not all; method: immunoSEQ multiplex PCR. This sample has some 290,000 clones, with 81% found just once. Sequencing used peripheral blood. The source is a woman aged 55-70 years with active or convalescent COVID-19.

The chain links TRBV14 to TRBJ2-2; weak D call: TRBD2 (5 bases). The CDR3 length is 15 residues. The germline V gene has CDR1 SGHDN and CDR2 FVKESK. The V end lost 0 bases, the J end lost 2 bases, and 7 bases lay between the germline ends. CDR3 DNA sequence: TGTGCCAGCAGCCAAGATTGGACTAACACCGGGGAGCTGTTTTTT. It is translated as CASSQDWTNTGELFF.

The chain employs TRBV5-1 and TRBJ2-1; tentatively, D is TRBD2 (6 bases). V gave up 4 bases and J gave up 3 bases, with 14 bases separating them. The CDR3 consists of 15 residues. Germline CDR1 SGHRS, CDR2 YFSETQ. The CDR3 reads CASSRTGGDYNEQFF. CDR3 in DNA: TGCGCCAGCAGCCGGACCGGGGGTGACTACAATGAGCAGTTCTTC.

This clone occurred once. V is TRBV2 and J is TRBJ2-3; TRBD1 is a possible D gene (6 bases). CDR3 length equals 15 residues. V gave up 2 bases and J gave up 0 bases, with 9 bases separating them. Germline CDR1 and CDR2: SNHLY and FYNNEI. In DNA form, the CDR3 reads TGTGCCAGCAGTGAATTTAGGGGGAGCACAGATACGCAGTATTTT. Translation gives CASSEFRGSTDTQYF.

In DNA form, the CDR3 reads TGTGCCAGCAGTGTGGGACAGGGGTTCACTGAAGCTTTCTTT. Its translation: CASSVGQGFTEAFF. This chain links TRBV2 with TRBJ1-1; TRBD1 matches at 10 bases. The CDR3 is 14 amino acids. Trimming cost V 4 bases and J 4 bases; bases outside gene matches: 3. Germline CDR1 is SNHLY and CDR2 is FYNNEI.

The chain has TRBV24-1 and TRBJ2-5; D is perhaps TRBD2 (6 bases). V dropped 3 bases and J dropped 3 bases, with 13 bases sitting between them. The CDR3 extends over 15 amino acids. The germline V gene has CDR1 KGHDR and CDR2 SFDVKD. This chain's CDR3 is CATSDTGLWKETQYF. The CDR3 bases are TGTGCCACCAGTGATACAGGACTATGGAAAGAGACCCAGTACTTC.

This chain uses TRBV19 with TRBJ1-6, with unresolved D. This CDR3 has 14 residues. Germline lookup yields CDR1 LNHDA and CDR2 SQIVND (reference sequence). The germline V and J ends were trimmed by 3 bases and 7 bases, with 10 bases remaining between them. This CDR3 is CASSIAGWNSPLHF. CDR3 DNA sequence: TGTGCCAGTAGTATCGCGGGGTGGAATTCACCCCTCCACTTT.

The chain uses TRBV19 and TRBJ1-2, with D unresolved. V was shortened by 3 bases and J by 2 bases, with 7 bases between the two germline ends. This CDR3 is 13 amino acids long. Per germline, CDR1 LNHDA and CDR2 SQIVND (reference sequence). The CDR3 reads CASSIRENYGYTF. CDR3 DNA sequence: TGTGCCAGTAGTATCCGGGAGAACTATGGCTACACCTTC.

The chain employs TRBV5-8 and TRBJ2-3; perhaps TRBD2 as D (5 bases). This CDR3 spans 15 amino acids. V dropped 2 bases and J dropped 4 bases, with 14 bases sitting between them. Per germline, CDR1 SGHTS and CDR2 YDEGEE. The CDR3: CASSFKRVTSDTQYF. The CDR3, as DNA: TGTGCCAGCAGCTTTAAGAGGGTAACATCAGATACGCAGTATTTT.

The CDR3 region is CASSYSGGLGGKLFF. The CDR3 coding sequence is TGTGCCAGCAGTTACTCGGGAGGGCTCGGAGGAAAACTGTTTTTT. This chain links TRBV6-5 with TRBJ1-4; D gene uncertain. The V end lost 0 bases, the J end lost 10 bases, and 15 bases lay between the germline ends. This CDR3 has 15 amino acids. The germline gives CDR1 MNHEY, CDR2 SVGAGI.

The rearrangement uses TRBV5-4 and TRBJ1-2; maybe TRBD1 (6 bases). V lost 3 bases, J lost 8 bases, and 14 bases lay in between. Germline V gene data show CDR1 as SGHNT and CDR2 as YYREEE (reference sequence). This CDR3 contains 13 residues. The CDR3 spells CASSSEYRDGYTF. The DNA for the CDR3 is TGTGCCAGCAGCTCAGAATACAGGGACGGCTACACCTTC.

The chain links TRBV7-9 to TRBJ2-1; a weak D match, TRBD1 (6 bases). This CDR3 region has 17 residues. V lost 2 bases, J lost 8 bases, and 22 bases lay in between. CDR1 is SEHNR and CDR2 is FQNEAQ in the germline V gene (reference sequence). Written as DNA, the CDR3 is TGTGCCAGCAGCTTATGGAGACAGGCCTGGGACGGCGATGAGCAGTTCTTC. Encoded protein: CASSLWRQAWDGDEQFF.

The rearrangement uses TRBV30 and TRBJ1-2; D possibly corresponds to TRBD1 (5 bases). Germline CDR1 reads GTSNPN; CDR2 reads SVGIG (reference sequence). Trimming took off 0 bases at V and 2 bases at J, with 10 bases between the two ends. This CDR3 is 14 amino acids long. CDR3 region: CAWSVRSGNYGYTF. CDR3 in DNA: TGTGCCTGGAGTGTACGTTCAGGGAACTATGGCTACACCTTC.

J is TRBJ1-4 and V is TRBV11-2; perhaps TRBD1 as D (5 bases). The CDR3 is 15 residues long. The ends were cut back, 2 bases at V and 6 bases at J, with 13 bases in the middle. CDR1 SGHAT and CDR2 FQNNGV come from the germline V gene. The CDR3 loop reads CASSLRTGGDEKLFF. Here the CDR3 DNA reads TGTGCCAGCAGCTTAAGAACAGGCGGAGATGAAAAACTGTTTTTT.

The chain uses TRBV6-2 or TRBV6-3 and TRBJ2-5; the match to TRBD2 covers 12 bases. The CDR3 is 16 residues long. Per the germline V gene, CDR1 is MNHEY and CDR2 is SVGEGT. J was trimmed by 1 base and V by 6 bases; bases with no gene match: 6. In DNA form, the CDR3 reads TGTGCCAGCAGCCGCCCTAGCGGGGGGGCCCAAGAGACCCAGTACTTC. Amino acids: CASSRPSGGAQETQYF.

In this sample, this clone turned up a few times. The V gene is TRBV2, the J gene TRBJ1-1, with TRBD1 matching over 9 bases. The germline V gene encodes CDR1 SNHLY and CDR2 FYNNEI. J gave up 3 bases and V 10 bases, and 9 bases lay outside the gene matches. CDR3 size: 14 residues. DNA for the CDR3: TGTGCCACGAGACAGGGGGTCGTGGACACTGAAGCTTTCTTT. It translates to CATRQGVVDTEAFF.

The chain couples TRBV10-3 to TRBJ1-2, with TRBD1 as a possible D gene (5 bases). The CDR3 totals 11 residues. Per the germline V gene, CDR1 is ENHRY and CDR2 is SYGVKD. V was trimmed by 8 bases and J by 2 bases, leaving 6 bases between them. CDR3 coding DNA: TGTGCCATCTCAGGGAACTATGGCTACACCTTC. Translated, it gives CAISGNYGYTF.

J is TRBJ2-7 and V is TRBV15, with D maybe TRBD2 (7 bases). V shed 0 bases and J shed 2 bases, with 11 bases lying between them. The CDR3 length is 15 residues. Germline CDR1 and CDR2: LNHNV and YYDKDF (reference sequence). CDR3 loop: CATSRERGGAYEQYF. The CDR3 DNA reads as TGTGCCACCAGCAGAGAGAGGGGGGGAGCCTACGAGCAGTACTTC. The full variable domain, with the rest looked up from reference TRBV15 and TRBJ2-7, is DAMVIQNPRYQVTQFGKPVTLSCSQTLNHNVMYWYQQKSSQAPKLLFHYYDKDFNNEADTPDNFQSRRPNTSFCFLDIRSPGLGDTAMYLCATSRERGGAYEQYFGPGTRLTVT.

This rearrangement joins TRBV5-1 to TRBJ2-3; 9 bases map to TRBD2. This CDR3 has 16 amino acids. Germline V CDR1 and CDR2: SGHRS, YFSETQ. Trimming at V came to 4 bases and at J to 4 bases, leaving 10 bases not matched to a gene. CDR3 nucleotides: TGCGCCAGCAGCAAACGTCCAGCGGGGGGTGCAGATACGCAGTATTTT. Protein product: CASSKRPAGGADTQYF.

The chain carries TRBV7-2 and TRBJ1-2; D is uncertain. V was cut by 0 bases and J by 4 bases, with 12 bases left in between. Germline V gene sequence: CDR1 SGHTA, CDR2 FQGNSA. The CDR3 contains 15 residues. This chain's CDR3 is CASSLATVRGYGYTF. The CDR3 DNA reads as TGTGCCAGCAGCTTAGCAACCGTGAGAGGCTATGGCTACACCTTC.

CDR3 protein: CASSWDTNTEAFF. The CDR3 region has the DNA TGTGCCAGCAGCTGGGACACCAACACTGAAGCTTTCTTT. J is TRBJ1-1 and V is TRBV12-3 or TRBV12-4; a weak D match, TRBD1 (6 bases). V lost 6 bases, J lost 2 bases, and 10 bases lay in between. The CDR3 loop spans 13 amino acids.

This clone was picked up one time. The chain couples TRBV11-3 to TRBJ2-5; TRBD2 agrees at 13 bases. This CDR3 region has 16 residues. The germline V gene has CDR1 SGHNT and CDR2 YENEEA. With 5 bases clipped from V and 4 bases from J, the junction kept 7 bases outside the gene matches. Here the CDR3 reads CASSPGTSGAGETQYF. The CDR3 DNA follows: TGTGCCAGCAGCCCTGGGACTAGCGGGGCAGGAGAGACCCAGTACTTC. Based on the CDR3 plus reference TRBV11-3 and TRBJ2-5, the full variable domain is EAGVVQSPRYKIIEKKQPVAFWCNPISGHNTLYWYLQNLGQGPELLIRYENEEAVDDSQLPKDRFSAERLKGVDSTLKIQPAELGDSAVYLCASSPGTSGAGETQYFGPGTRLLVL.

The chain combines TRBV9 with TRBJ2-5, with 8 bases aligning to TRBD1. The CDR3 sequence is 14 residues long. Germline values: CDR1 SGDLS, CDR2 YYNGEE. The junction had 5 bases not matched to a gene; V was cut back by 0 bases and J by 7 bases. This CDR3 is CASSVVGTGGTQYF. The CDR3 nucleotides are TGTGCCAGCAGCGTAGTCGGGACAGGAGGGACCCAGTACTTC.

This chain connects TRBV7-9 to TRBJ1-2, with a weak D call TRBD1 (5 bases). Germline V gene sequence: CDR1 SEHNR, CDR2 FQNEAQ (reference sequence). The CDR3 loop spans 14 amino acids. Trimming took off 5 bases at V and 4 bases at J, with 14 bases between the two ends. The CDR3 sequence is CASSPTGGGYGYTF. The CDR3 DNA reads TGTGCCAGCAGCCCCACGGGGGGGGGCTATGGCTACACCTTC.

The rearrangement joins TRBV15 to TRBJ2-5; 9 bases align to TRBD1. The CDR3 length is 14 residues. V lost 3 bases, J lost 5 bases, and 4 bases stayed unmatched. Germline V gives CDR1 LNHNV, CDR2 YYDKDF (reference sequence). The CDR3 DNA reads TGTGCCACCAGCAGGACAGGGGGTCATGAGACCCAGTACTTC. This codes for CATSRTGGHETQYF. The complete variable domain, with remaining parts taken from reference TRBV15 and TRBJ2-5, reads DAMVIQNPRYQVTQFGKPVTLSCSQTLNHNVMYWYQQKSSQAPKLLFHYYDKDFNNEADTPDNFQSRRPNTSFCFLDIRSPGLGDTAMYLCATSRTGGHETQYFGPGTRLLVL.

CDR3 DNA sequence: TGCGCCAGCAGCCTGGGCCTCGTAGGGGTTGGCACCGGGGAGCTGTTTTTT. Translation gives CASSLGLVGVGTGELFF. The genes are TRBV4-3 and TRBJ2-2, with D maybe TRBD1 (5 bases). CDR3 length equals 17 residues. The V and J ends lost 4 bases and 4 bases respectively, with 19 bases between them. Germline CDR1 and CDR2: LGHNA and YSLEER.

The chain recombines TRBV5-1 with TRBJ1-2; D is ambiguous. From germline, CDR1 is SGHRS and CDR2 YFSETQ. The CDR3 is 14 amino acids. The V gene lost 0 bases and the J gene lost 2 bases, with 8 bases spanning the gap. For the CDR3, the DNA is TGCGCCAGCAGCTTGGACCCGCGGAACTATGGCTACACCTTC. Its translation: CASSLDPRNYGYTF. Based on the CDR3 plus reference TRBV5-1 and TRBJ1-2, the full variable domain is KAGVTQTPRYLIKTRGQQVTLSCSPISGHRSVSWYQQTPGQGLQFLFEYFSETQRNKGNFPGRFSGRQFSNSRSEMNVSTLELGDSALYLCASSLDPRNYGYTFGSGTRLTVV.

CDR3 in DNA: TGTGCCAGCAGCTTATCTAGCCGGGAGCTGTTTTTT. It encodes CASSLSSRELFF. The rearrangement links TRBV7-9 to TRBJ2-2, with D perhaps TRBD2 (5 bases). The CDR3 is 12 amino acids. V was clipped by 2 bases and J by 9 bases, with 7 bases between them. The V gene's germline CDR1 is SEHNR and CDR2 FQNEAQ (reference sequence). Filled out from reference TRBV7-9 and TRBJ2-2, the complete variable domain reads DTGVSQNPRHKITKRGQNVTFRCDPISEHNRLYWYRQTLGQGPEFLTYFQNEAQLEKSRLLSDRFSAERPKGSFSTLEIQRTEQGDSAMYLCASSLSSRELFFGEGSRLTVL.

This clone was picked up one time. The chain has TRBV19 and TRBJ2-1, with TRBD1 matching 10 bases. This CDR3 comprises 15 residues. J was trimmed by 8 bases and V by 3 bases; bases with no gene match: 7. Germline CDR1 LNHDA, CDR2 SQIVND (reference sequence). The CDR3 nucleotides are TGTGCCAGTAGTATGGGACAGGGGATTTCGGATGAGCAGTTCTTC. Translation: CASSMGQGISDEQFF.

A few counts support this clone. V is TRBV11-3 and J is TRBJ2-1, with D possibly TRBD2 on 5 matching bases. The CDR3 is 16 residues long. The germline gives CDR1 SGHNT, CDR2 YENEEA. The V end was cut by 6 bases, the J end by 2 bases, with 17 bases between. The CDR3 bases are TGTGCCAGCAGTCCCGTGCCAGCGGCAACCTACAATGAGCAGTTCTTC. It is translated as CASSPVPAATYNEQFF. The full variable domain, with the rest looked up from reference TRBV11-3 and TRBJ2-1, is EAGVVQSPRYKIIEKKQPVAFWCNPISGHNTLYWYLQNLGQGPELLIRYENEEAVDDSQLPKDRFSAERLKGVDSTLKIQPAELGDSAVYLCASSPVPAATYNEQFFGPGTRLTVL.

The J gene is TRBJ2-1, the V gene TRBV29-1, with 7 bases aligning to TRBD1. The length of the CDR3 is 15 residues. Germline CDR1 SQVTM, CDR2 ANQGSEA. Trimming cost V 8 bases and J 1 base; bases outside gene matches: 11. The CDR3 DNA reads TGCAGCCTCCTTGATACAGGGGTTTCCTACAATGAGCAGTTCTTC. Encoded protein: CSLLDTGVSYNEQFF.

The J gene is TRBJ1-5, the V gene TRBV6-6, with a weak D call TRBD1 (5 bases). Trimming took off 7 bases at V and 7 bases at J, with 14 bases between the two ends. The CDR3 runs 13 residues. Germline V gene lookup returns CDR1 MNHNY and CDR2 SVGAGI (reference sequence). The chain's CDR3 is CASTDRGGQPQHF. CDR3 bases: TGTGCCAGCACGGACCGGGGGGGACAGCCCCAGCATTTT.

J is TRBJ1-2 and V is TRBV9; the match to TRBD1 covers 7 bases. Germline CDR1 SGDLS, CDR2 YYNGEE. The J segment lost 0 bases and the V segment lost 0 bases, leaving 8 bases of the junction unmatched. This CDR3 contains 17 residues. The CDR3 loop reads CASSVVDVGQPNYGYTF. The DNA of the CDR3 is TGTGCCAGCAGCGTAGTGGATGTGGGACAGCCTAACTATGGCTACACCTTC.